The 2 T cell receptor beta chains reported below all come from one sample, sequenced in a study of CD8+ T cells in alopecia areata. In each case, RNA was isolated and then reverse transcribed into cDNA as the sequencing template. The table came from immunoSEQ multiplex PCR; TCRdb's copy has only in-frame clones and leaves some out. This sample yields some 110,000 clones, of which approximately 60% are seen a single time; around 2.8% belongs to the top ten. Sequenced: CD4+ T cells sorted from blood. The source is a human donor in good health.

Comments on this clone: Other DNA sequences from this sample encode an identical CDR3 as well. The CDR3 sequence: CSGGQETQYF. The DNA of the CDR3 is TGCAGCGGCGGTCAAGAGACCCAGTACTTC. The chain employs TRBV29-1 and TRBJ2-5; D call uncertain. V gave up 7 bases and J gave up 2 bases, with 5 bases separating them. Germline V gives CDR1 SQVTM, CDR2 ANQGSEA. This CDR3 contains 10 residues.

The chain carries TRBV7-3 and TRBJ2-3, with D possibly matching TRBD2 (5 bases). Trimming shortened V by 5 bases and J by 0 bases, and 15 bases separated the two germline ends. The CDR3 is made up of 16 amino acids. Germline values: CDR1 SGHTA, CDR2 FQGTGA. CDR3 in amino acids: CASSPSGLTSTDTQYF. The CDR3 DNA is TGTGCCAGCAGCCCCAGCGGTTTGACTAGCACAGATACGCAGTATTTT.